The 26 T cell receptor beta chains below all came from one sample that was sequenced in a study of blood T cell repertoires in COVID-19. Only in-frame clones appear in the TCRdb table, and some are missing; sequencing was by immunoSEQ multiplex PCR. The table lists hundreds of thousands of clones, about 82% of them singletons, with 2% to 2.5% in the top ten. The sequenced sample was PBMCs or T cells enriched from blood (not recorded which). These receptors originate from a woman between 50 and 59 years old who had recovered from COVID-19.

V gene TRBV11-2 combines with J gene TRBJ2-7, with 15 bases aligning to TRBD2. Germline CDR1 and CDR2: SGHAT and FQNNGV. The ends lost 5 bases at V and 0 bases at J; junction bases unmatched: 5. This CDR3 is built from 17 residues. In DNA form, the CDR3 reads TGTGCCAGCAGCGCAGGGGGACTAGCGGGGGGCTCCTACGAGCAGTACTTC. Translated, it gives CASSAGGLAGGSYEQYF. The full variable domain, rest sourced from reference TRBV11-2 and TRBJ2-7, is EAGVAQSPRYKIIEKRQSVAFWCNPISGHATLYWYQQILGQGPKLLIQFQNNGVVDDSQLPKDRFSAERLKGVDSTLKIQPAKLEDSAVYLCASSAGGLAGGSYEQYFGPGTRLTVT.

V usage is TRBV4-3 and J usage is TRBJ1-6; tentative D call: TRBD1 (6 bases). The germline CDR1 and CDR2 sequences are LGHNA and YSLEER. The CDR3 spans 16 residues. Trimming pared 0 bases from V and 8 bases from J, leaving 14 bases between. In DNA, the CDR3 is TGCGCCAGCAGCCAAGATCTGGACAGTTATTATTCACCCCTCCACTTT. Translating gives CASSQDLDSYYSPLHF.

The V gene is TRBV19, the J gene TRBJ2-6, with D possibly TRBD1 on 7 matching bases. Per the germline V gene, CDR1 is LNHDA and CDR2 is SQIVND (reference sequence). V was shortened by 6 bases and J by 1 base, with 16 bases between the two germline ends. This CDR3 contains 17 residues. The DNA of the CDR3 is TGTGCCAGTAGCCGCGGGACAGCCGCGTCTGGGGCCAACGTCCTGACTTTC. Its protein product is CASSRGTAASGANVLTF.

The chain joins TRBV3-1 (or the pseudogene TRBV3-2) to TRBJ1-5; TRBD1 matches at 7 bases. CDR1 is LGHDT, CDR2 YNNKEL, per germline (reference sequence). This CDR3 is 14 amino acids long. V trimming: 4 bases; J trimming: 6 bases; junction bases outside the gene matches: 6. The CDR3 DNA reads as TGTGCCAGCAGCCTGGGACAGCAGGGTCAGCCCCAGCATTTT. It yields the protein CASSLGQQGQPQHF.

This chain connects TRBV3-1 (or the pseudogene TRBV3-2) to TRBJ2-7; TRBD2 matches 8 bases. Germline CDR1 reads LGHDT; CDR2 reads YNNKEL (reference sequence). V gave up 3 bases and J gave up 7 bases; unmatched junction bases: 11. This CDR3 is 15 amino acids long. The CDR3 here is CASSHPSAGVNEQYF. The CDR3 DNA is TGTGCCAGCAGCCACCCCTCAGCGGGAGTTAATGAGCAGTACTTC.

This rearrangement joins TRBV20-1 to TRBJ2-2, with TRBD2 as a possible D gene (6 bases). CDR1 is DFQATT, CDR2 SNEGSKA, per germline (reference sequence). The CDR3 has 14 residues. Trimming removed 3 bases from V and 4 bases from J, with 12 bases in between. The CDR3 here is CSASSGRGTGELFF. The CDR3 nucleotides are TGCAGTGCTAGTAGCGGACGGGGCACCGGGGAGCTGTTTTTT.

This chain joins TRBV11-3 and TRBJ2-1; TRBD1 aligns across 8 bases. The CDR3 is made up of 15 amino acids. Trimming took 3 bases from V and 7 from J; bases not matched to a gene: 8. In germline, CDR1 is SGHNT, CDR2 YENEEA. CDR3: CASSFSGQGANEQFF. The CDR3 region has the DNA TGTGCCAGCAGCTTCAGTGGGCAGGGGGCTAATGAGCAGTTCTTC. Full variable domain (outside the CDR3, taken from reference TRBV11-3 and TRBJ2-1): EAGVVQSPRYKIIEKKQPVAFWCNPISGHNTLYWYLQNLGQGPELLIRYENEEAVDDSQLPKDRFSAERLKGVDSTLKIQPAELGDSAVYLCASSFSGQGANEQFFGPGTRLTVL.

The V gene is TRBV4-1, the J gene TRBJ2-3, with 8 nucleotides matching TRBD1. Per the germline V gene, CDR1 is MGHRA and CDR2 is YSYEKL. The CDR3 has 16 amino acids. The junction had 11 bases not matched to a gene; V was cut back by 5 bases and J by 4 bases. CDR3 nucleotide sequence: TGCGCCAGCAGCACCGTCGCCCAGGGGGCCCCAGATACGCAGTATTTT. Translation: CASSTVAQGAPDTQYF.

This clone was picked up a small number of times. The chain employs TRBV10-1 and TRBJ2-2, with TRBD1 as a possible D gene (5 bases). The CDR3 extends over 13 amino acids. V was pared by 5 bases and J by 7 bases, with 11 bases between. Germline V gene lookup returns CDR1 WNHNN and CDR2 SYGVQD (reference sequence). The CDR3 loop reads CASSSRANGELFF. CDR3 nucleotide sequence: TGCGCCAGCAGTTCCAGGGCTAACGGGGAGCTGTTTTTT.

The V and J genes are TRBV19 and TRBJ1-6; TRBD1 is a possible D gene (5 bases). Germline CDR1 LNHDA, CDR2 SQIVND (reference sequence). The CDR3 spans 14 residues. Trimming pared 7 bases from V and 10 bases from J, leaving 17 bases between. Here the CDR3 reads CASNMGRRGSPLHF. CDR3 in DNA: TGTGCCAGTAACATGGGCAGAAGGGGATCACCCCTCCACTTT.

The genes are TRBV7-2 and TRBJ2-3; maybe TRBD1 (5 bases). The V gene's germline CDR1 is SGHTA and CDR2 FQGNSA. The CDR3 sequence is 15 residues long. V lost 1 base, J lost 3 bases, and 11 bases lay in between. CDR3 sequence reads: CASSLEQGPTDTQYF. The CDR3 nucleotides are TGTGCCAGCAGCTTAGAGCAGGGCCCAACAGATACGCAGTATTTT.

The CDR3 DNA follows: TGTGCCAGCAGTTATTTTCCTAGCGGGCCGGGCAATGAGCAGTTCTTC. It codes for CASSYFPSGPGNEQFF. The chain links TRBV6-5 to TRBJ2-1; 8 bases fit TRBD2. CDR3 length: 16 residues. Germline V lookup: CDR1 MNHEY, CDR2 SVGAGI. Losses at the gene ends were 3 bases for V and 6 bases for J; bases not matched to a gene: 10.

The chain uses TRBV5-1 and TRBJ2-7; maybe TRBD2 (6 bases). The CDR3 sequence is 15 residues long. Germline V gene sequence: CDR1 SGHRS, CDR2 YFSETQ. V lost 0 bases, J lost 10 bases, and 20 bases lay in between. CDR3 loop: CASSLAGTEGRLQYF. The CDR3 DNA follows: TGCGCCAGCAGCTTGGCCGGGACGGAGGGGCGCCTACAGTACTTC. The full variable domain, in which reference TRBV5-1 and TRBJ2-7 provide the parts outside the CDR3, is KAGVTQTPRYLIKTRGQQVTLSCSPISGHRSVSWYQQTPGQGLQFLFEYFSETQRNKGNFPGRFSGRQFSNSRSEMNVSTLELGDSALYLCASSLAGTEGRLQYFGPGTRLTVT.

This clone was detected once. The J gene is TRBJ1-2, the V gene TRBV19; 7 bases map to TRBD1. Germline V CDR1 and CDR2: LNHDA, SQIVND (reference sequence). The CDR3 is 12 residues long. The V and J ends lost 7 bases and 8 bases, in that order; junction bases with no gene match: 7. The DNA of the CDR3 is TGTGCCAGTACCGAGGGGGCTGGCGGCTACACCTTC. Translating it yields CASTEGAGGYTF.

The rearrangement uses TRBV4-3 and TRBJ1-1; TRBD1 is a possible D gene (6 bases). Germline V gene lookup returns CDR1 LGHNA and CDR2 YSLEER. This CDR3 has 15 residues. V was pared by 1 base and J by 4 bases, with 13 bases between. Here the CDR3 reads CASSQGTVGTTEAFF. The CDR3 DNA is TGCGCCAGCAGCCAAGGGACAGTGGGAACCACTGAAGCTTTCTTT.

The chain employs TRBV18 and TRBJ1-3; D is possibly TRBD1 (5 bases). Trimming pared 6 bases from V and 0 bases from J, leaving 15 bases between. The CDR3 consists of 16 residues. The V gene's germline CDR1 is KGHSH and CDR2 LQKENI. In DNA form, the CDR3 reads TGTGCCAGCTCTCAAGACCGGGGGTACTCTGGAAACACCATATATTTT. This gives the protein CASSQDRGYSGNTIYF.

This chain joins TRBV7-2 and TRBJ2-1, with TRBD1 identical over 8 bases. After removal of 2 bases from V and 7 bases from J, the junction contained 7 bases not matched to a gene. Per the germline V gene, CDR1 is SGHTA and CDR2 is FQGNSA. The CDR3 loop spans 15 amino acids. The CDR3 coding sequence is TGTGCCAGCAGCTTAAGAACAGGGGGTTTGAATGAGCAGTTCTTC. It encodes CASSLRTGGLNEQFF.

V gene TRBV11-3 combines with J gene TRBJ2-3; 8 nucleotides match TRBD1. The CDR3 consists of 15 residues. Germline V gene sequence: CDR1 SGHNT, CDR2 YENEEA. Trimming at V came to 0 bases and at J to 5 bases, leaving 4 bases not matched to a gene. In DNA form, the CDR3 reads TGTGCCAGCAGCTTAGATGGCAGGGGGCAAGATACGCAGTATTTT. This codes for CASSLDGRGQDTQYF.

The chain couples TRBV6-4 to TRBJ2-5; no clear D. V dropped 2 bases and J dropped 5 bases, with 12 bases sitting between them. The CDR3 is 14 residues long. Germline values: CDR1 MRHNA, CDR2 SNTAGT. CDR3 nucleotide sequence: TGTGCCAGCAGTGACAGGAGACTTGTGGAGACCCAGTACTTC. Translating it yields CASSDRRLVETQYF.

The V gene is TRBV5-5, the J gene TRBJ2-2; 9 bases fit TRBD1. Germline V gene data show CDR1 as SGHKS and CDR2 as YYEKEE (reference sequence). This CDR3 region has 14 residues. The ends lost 4 bases at V and 5 bases at J; junction bases unmatched: 3. Here the CDR3 reads CASSPGTGTGELFF. The CDR3 region has the DNA TGTGCCAGCAGCCCAGGGACAGGGACCGGGGAGCTGTTTTTT.

V gene TRBV3-1 (or the pseudogene TRBV3-2) combines with J gene TRBJ2-1; D is unclear. Trimming removed 0 bases at V and 9 bases at J, with 6 bases between. This CDR3 has 12 residues. Germline V CDR1 and CDR2: LGHDT, YNNKEL (reference sequence). The chain's CDR3 is CASSQDRFEQFF. CDR3 coding DNA: TGTGCCAGCAGCCAAGATCGGTTTGAGCAGTTCTTC.

The V and J genes are TRBV7-2 and TRBJ2-7, with TRBD1 matching 10 bases. CDR1 SGHTA and CDR2 FQGNSA come from the germline V gene. The V and J ends lost 5 bases and 6 bases, in that order; junction bases with no gene match: 10. This CDR3 contains 15 residues. CDR3 residues: CASSRRDRGFGEQYF. CDR3 nucleotide sequence: TGTGCCAGCAGCCGCCGGGACAGGGGATTTGGCGAGCAGTACTTC.

The genes are TRBV11-3 and TRBJ2-3, with 7 nucleotides matching TRBD1. J gave up 2 bases and V 3 bases, and 2 bases lay outside the gene matches. CDR1 SGHNT and CDR2 YENEEA come from the germline V gene. The CDR3 contains 14 residues. The CDR3 DNA is TGTGCCAGCAGCTTGGGACAGAACACAGATACGCAGTATTTT. It specifies CASSLGQNTDTQYF.

The gene calls are TRBV2 and TRBJ1-2; D not resolved. The germline gives CDR1 SNHLY, CDR2 FYNNEI. V dropped 3 bases and J dropped 0 bases, with 5 bases sitting between them. The CDR3 totals 13 residues. CDR3 DNA: TGTGCCAGCAGTGAGGAGGCTAACTATGGCTACACCTTC. Its protein is CASSEEANYGYTF.

This chain uses TRBV6-1 with TRBJ1-2; D is ambiguous. The CDR3 runs to 16 residues. The V gene lost 0 bases and the J gene lost 4 bases, with 15 bases spanning the gap. CDR1 and CDR2 (germline): MNHNS, SASEGT. CDR3 residues: CASSEADPVRGYGYTF. CDR3 coding DNA: TGTGCCAGCAGTGAAGCCGACCCCGTACGGGGCTATGGCTACACCTTC.

This chain connects TRBV15 to TRBJ2-3; D gene unclear. Germline V gene lookup returns CDR1 LNHNV and CDR2 YYDKDF (reference sequence). The CDR3 extends over 16 amino acids. V lost 2 bases and J 3 bases, leaving 15 bases between the germline ends. For the CDR3, the DNA is TGTGCCACCAGCAGATACGGCCCTCCCAGGACAGATACGCAGTATTTT. Translation gives CATSRYGPPRTDTQYF.